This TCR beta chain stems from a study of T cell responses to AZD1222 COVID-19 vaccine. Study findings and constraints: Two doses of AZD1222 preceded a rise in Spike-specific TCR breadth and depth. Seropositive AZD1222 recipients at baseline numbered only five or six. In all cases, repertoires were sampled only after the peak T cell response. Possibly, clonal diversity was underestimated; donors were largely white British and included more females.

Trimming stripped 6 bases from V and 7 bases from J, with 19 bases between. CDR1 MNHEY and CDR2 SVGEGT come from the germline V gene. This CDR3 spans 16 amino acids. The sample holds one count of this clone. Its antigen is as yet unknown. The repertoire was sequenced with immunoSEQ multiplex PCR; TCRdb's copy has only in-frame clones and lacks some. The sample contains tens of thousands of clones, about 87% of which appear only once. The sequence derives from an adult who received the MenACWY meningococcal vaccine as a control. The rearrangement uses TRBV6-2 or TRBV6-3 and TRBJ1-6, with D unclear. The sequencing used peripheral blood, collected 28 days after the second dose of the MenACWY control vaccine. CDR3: CASSRSRWSLNSPLHF. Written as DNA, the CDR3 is TGTGCCAGCAGCCGTAGTCGGTGGAGCCTAAATTCACCCCTCCACTTT.